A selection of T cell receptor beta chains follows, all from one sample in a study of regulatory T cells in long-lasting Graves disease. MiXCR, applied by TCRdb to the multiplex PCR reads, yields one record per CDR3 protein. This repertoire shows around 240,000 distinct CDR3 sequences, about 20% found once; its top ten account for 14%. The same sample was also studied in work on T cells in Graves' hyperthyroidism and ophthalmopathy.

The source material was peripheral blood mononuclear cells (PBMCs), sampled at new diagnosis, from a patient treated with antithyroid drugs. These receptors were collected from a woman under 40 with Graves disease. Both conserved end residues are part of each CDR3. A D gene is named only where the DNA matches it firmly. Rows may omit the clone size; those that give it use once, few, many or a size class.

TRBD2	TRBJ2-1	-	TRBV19	TGTGCCAGTAGTCCACCAAGCGGGGGACCCAACAATGAGCAGTTCTTC	CASSPPSGGPNNEQFF
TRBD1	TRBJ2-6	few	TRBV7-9	TGTGCCAGCAGCTTCGGACAGGAATTAATCTCTGGGGCCAACGTCCTGACTTTC	CASSFGQELISGANVLTF
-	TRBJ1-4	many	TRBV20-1	TGCAGTGCCACGGGGCCCACCGTAGCTAATGAAAAACTGTTTTTT	CSATGPTVANEKLFF
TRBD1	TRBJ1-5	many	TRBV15	TGTGCCACCTCGGAGGACAGGGATCAGCCCCAGCATTTT	CATSEDRDQPQHF
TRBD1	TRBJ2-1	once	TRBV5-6	TGTGCCAGCAGCTTAGGGACAGGGGGTTTCAATGAGCAGTTCTTC	CASSLGTGGFNEQFF
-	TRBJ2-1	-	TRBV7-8	TGTGCCAGCAGCTTTTTGGGACTCTCCTACAATGAGCAGTTCTTC	CASSFLGLSYNEQFF
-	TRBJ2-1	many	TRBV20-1	TGCAGTGCTAGAAATTCTCTCGGCGGCTACAATGAGCAGTTCTTC	CSARNSLGGYNEQFF
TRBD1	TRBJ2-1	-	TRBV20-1	TGCAGTGCACTGGGACAGGGGAGGTTAAATGAGCAGTTCTTC	CSALGQGRLNEQFF
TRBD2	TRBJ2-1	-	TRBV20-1	TGCAGTGCTATGCGGGGGGTCCTAACCAATGAGCAGTTCTTC	CSAMRGVLTNEQFF
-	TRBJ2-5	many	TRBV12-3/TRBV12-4	TGTGCCAGCAGCCAGGTTGGGGGGGCCGAGACCCAGTACTTC	CASSQVGGAETQYF
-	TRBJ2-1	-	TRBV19	TGTGCCAGTAGATCTCAGGGAACTGGCTCCTACAATGAGCAGTTCTTC	CASRSQGTGSYNEQFF
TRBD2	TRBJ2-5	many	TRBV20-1	TGCAGTGCTAGTGGGTCGGGGGGACAAGAGACCCAGTACTTC	CSASGSGGQETQYF
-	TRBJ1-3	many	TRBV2	TGTGCCAGCAGAGCAACCCCGGGAGGAAACACCATATATTTT	CASRATPGGNTIYF
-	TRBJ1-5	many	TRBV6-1	TGTGCCAGCAGCAACCCGGGGCTCCCTTATAGCAATCAGCCCCAGCATTTT	CASSNPGLPYSNQPQHF
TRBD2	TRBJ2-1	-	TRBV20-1	TGCAGTGCACCTTTCCTAGCGGCGTACAATGAGCAGTTCTTC	CSAPFLAAYNEQFF
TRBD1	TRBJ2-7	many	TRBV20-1	TGCAGTGCCTCGACCGGGACAGGGATCTCCTCCGAGCAGTACTTC	CSASTGTGISSEQYF
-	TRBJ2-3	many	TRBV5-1	TGTGCCAGCAGCTCCGGGCCTCCAGCTGGCACAGATACGCAGTATTTT	CASSSGPPAGTDTQYF
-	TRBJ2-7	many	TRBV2	TGTGCCAGCAGTGATCTCCAGAAAACCTACGAGCAGTACTTC	CASSDLQKTYEQYF
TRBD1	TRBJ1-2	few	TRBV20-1	TGCAGTGCTCCGGACAGGGGGAGCGGCTACACCTTC	CSAPDRGSGYTF
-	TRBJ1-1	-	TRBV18	TGTGCCAGCTCACCTCAGCCCGGAGGCACTGAAGCTTTCTTT	CASSPQPGGTEAFF
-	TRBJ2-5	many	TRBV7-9	TGTGCCAGCGCTGTGGGGGAGACCCAGTACTTC	CASAVGETQYF
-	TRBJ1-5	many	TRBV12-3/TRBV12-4	TGTGCCAGCAGTTTAGGGGTTTCACAGCCCCAGCATTTT	CASSLGVSQPQHF
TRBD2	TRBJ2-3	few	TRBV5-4	TGTGCCAGCAGCTTGGCGGGACTAGCGGGGAGTGATACGCAGTATTTT	CASSLAGLAGSDTQYF
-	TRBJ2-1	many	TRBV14	TGTGCCAGCAGCCTCCCAAGGGGACCAAATTACAATGAGCAGTTCTTC	CASSLPRGPNYNEQFF
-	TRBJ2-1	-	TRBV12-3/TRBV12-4	TGTGCCACCGGACAGAGCTCCTACAATGAGCAGTTCTTC	CATGQSSYNEQFF
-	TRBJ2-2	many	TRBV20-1	TGCAGTGCTAGCCTCACATCTATTTACGCGAACACCGGGGAGCTGTTTTTT	CSASLTSIYANTGELFF
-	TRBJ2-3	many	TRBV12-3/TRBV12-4	TGTGCCAGCAGTTCCCCCGGGACTCCAGAGGGGGATACGCAGTATTTT	CASSSPGTPEGDTQYF
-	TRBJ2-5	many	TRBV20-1	TGCAGTGCTAGGAACAGGGAGATAGAGACCCAGTACTTC	CSARNREIETQYF
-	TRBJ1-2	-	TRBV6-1	TGTGCCAGCAATCGGGGGGGGAGGGGAGTCGACTATGGCTACACCTTC	CASNRGGRGVDYGYTF
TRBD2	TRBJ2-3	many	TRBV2	TGTGCCAGCAGTGTGACTAGCGGGGGACGGACAGATACGCAGTATTTT	CASSVTSGGRTDTQYF
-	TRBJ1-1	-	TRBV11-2	TGTGCCAGCAGCTTAGAAGGTGCCGGGTTCGACACTGAAGCTTTCTTT	CASSLEGAGFDTEAFF
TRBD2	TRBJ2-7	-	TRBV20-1	TGCAGTGCTGGCCCGCTAGGGCCGGGGGGTGAGCAGTACTTC	CSAGPLGPGGEQYF
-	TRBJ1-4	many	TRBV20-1	TGCAGTGCTTTTACCGGGACGGTTAATGAAAAACTGTTTTTT	CSAFTGTVNEKLFF